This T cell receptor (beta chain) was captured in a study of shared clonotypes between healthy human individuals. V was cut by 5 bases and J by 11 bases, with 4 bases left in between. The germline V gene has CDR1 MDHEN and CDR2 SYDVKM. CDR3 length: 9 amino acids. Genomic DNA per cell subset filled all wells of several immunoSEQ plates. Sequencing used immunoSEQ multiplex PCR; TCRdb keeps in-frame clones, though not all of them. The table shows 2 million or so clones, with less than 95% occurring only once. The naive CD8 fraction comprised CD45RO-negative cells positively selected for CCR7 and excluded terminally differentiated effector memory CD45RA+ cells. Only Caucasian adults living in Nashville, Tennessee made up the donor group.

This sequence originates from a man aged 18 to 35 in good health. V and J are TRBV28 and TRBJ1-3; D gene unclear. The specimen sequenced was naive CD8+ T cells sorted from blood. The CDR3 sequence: CASSPPIYF. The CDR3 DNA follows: TGTGCCAGCAGTCCCCCCATATATTTT.